This TCR beta chain was recovered during a study of T cells after yellow fever vaccination. Study-wide context: Low-cell-number fractions underwent preparation using SMART-Seq v4 Ultra Low Input. Broader study findings: Any FACS-sorted repertoire could hold abundant clonotypes that contaminate it from the bulk population. Weaker overall was a secondary response that nonetheless peaked faster, on day 5 versus 15.

Points on this clonotype: The antigen is unknown.

This CDR3 has 13 residues. Trimming took off 5 bases at V and 5 bases at J, with 15 bases between the two ends. CDR1 and CDR2 (germline): DFQATT, SNEGSKA (reference sequence). Synthesis of TCR cDNA relied on 5'RACE template switching, which attached a universal primer site and UMIs. Each CDR3 protein gets one entry after TCRdb re-called the 5' RACE reads with MiXCR. The repertoire holds approximately 340,000 distinct CDR3 sequences, about 8.7% seen once, with more than 15% in the top ten. This clonotype was sampled from a man aged 18 to 29 who received the YFV17D yellow fever vaccine. The J gene is TRBJ1-1, the V gene TRBV20-1; D perhaps matches TRBD1 (5 bases). Sequenced here: PBMCs, sampled on the day of the first yellow fever vaccination. The CDR3 DNA is TGCAGTGCTCGCTTGGGGGGGAGGACTGAAGCTTTCTTT. This gives the protein CSARLGGRTEAFF.